This T cell receptor (beta chain) was documented in a study of circulating and synovial CD4+ cells in juvenile arthritis. Study-wide findings and caveats: Circulating pathogenic-like lymphocytes shared a substantially higher fraction of CDR3 sequences with synovium than bulk blood. Some such blood samples were as oligoclonal as synovium.

Measured with immunoSEQ multiplex PCR; TCRdb has only the in-frame clones, and not every one. The sample holds about 33,000 clones, 90% to 95% seen once. The CDR3 is 17 amino acids. The germline CDR1 and CDR2 sequences are LNHDA and SQIVND (reference sequence). The trim removed 4 bases at V and 6 bases at J, leaving 13 bases unmatched. A note on this clone: What it binds is not known.

This TCR was sampled from a human donor with juvenile idiopathic arthritis. The rearrangement joins TRBV19 to TRBJ1-5, with 9 bases aligning to TRBD1. Source material: CD4+ T cells from blood. CDR3 sequence: CASSRGVGQGQSQPQHF. CDR3 DNA: TGTGCCAGTAGTAGGGGTGTGGGACAGGGACAGAGTCAGCCCCAGCATTTT.